The subject of this entry is one T cell receptor (beta chain). This clone occurred many times. What this receptor recognizes is not known. No quality values exist for individual bases; no much larger clone is one base distant. The receptor library was made with PCR. These reads were obtained on an Illumina HiSeq 4000. High-throughput sequencing was used to profile the TCR beta-chain CDR3 region of every patient. Per the source publication's procedure: Drawing on CDR3 differences between clinicopathological groups, the researchers built a classifier meant to tell apart patients with distant-metastatic papillary thyroid cancer. Repertoire diversity was assessed with the Shannon index, and tumor-blood repertoire similarity with the Morisita-Horn index. The public reads were reanalyzed by TCRdb: fastp trimming at Q25, MiXCR alignment, in-frame beta chains only. What appears here as the V and J calls and clone size reflects TCRdb's work, not the paper's. The sample table contains tens of thousands of clones; only one count was recorded for 25% to 35% of them. Of the sample, approximately 15% is held by the ten largest clones.

Cut back by 8 bases and 3 bases, the V and J ends lie 13 bases apart. The germline V gene supplies CDR1 SNHLY and CDR2 FYNNEI. Measured from the cysteine to the phenylalanine, the CDR3 is 13 residues long. CDR3 DNA is the only sequence kept; it has 39 bases, read in frame from the first base. This sample was included in a study of metastatic and nonmetastatic thyroid tumors (dated by TCRdb to 2019 to 2021). With respect to the entire study: Repertoires from peripheral blood and from tumor or nodule tissue samples of malignant and benign thyroid patients were compared.

On the study overall, not on this receptor specifically: In both blood and tumor samples, TCR beta diversity was reported to be significantly higher in malignant tumors than in benign nodules.

No treatment had been received by any patient before thyroid surgery. The study retrospectively analysed patient clinical samples collected from the early 2010s to the late 2010s using T-cell receptor beta sequencing. This receptor was identified in a female donor with papillary thyroid cancer or a benign thyroid nodule (not recorded which). Some clones in this sample may be carry-over from other donors' samples. Recombination connected TRBV2 to TRBJ1-2; the D segment could be TRBD1, given 5 matching bases. The specimen was blood. Read as DNA, the sequence is TGTGCCAGCGTGGGTGGGGGTTACTATGGCTACACCTTC. Translated, it reads CASVGGGYYGYTF.